This paragraph covers one TCR beta chain sequence. The CDR3 consists of 15 residues. Between the trimmed V and J ends, which lost 1 base and 10 bases, there was a span of 16 bases. Germline CDR1 reads SEHNR; CDR2 reads FQNEAQ (reference sequence). These data come from a study of blood T cell repertoires in COVID-19. Authors' methods: Reference gene primer amplification yielded estimated nucleated cell counts. Some clones are missing from TCRdb's copy, which holds only in-frame ones; the method was immunoSEQ multiplex PCR. That table supplies the V and J calls and clone size; D and trimming were determined from the DNA. The table includes roughly 150,000 clones, roughly nine tenths detected once.

The chain employs TRBV7-9 and TRBJ1-4; D gene ambiguous. The receptor's source is a woman in her sixties or seventies with active COVID-19. The sequenced sample consisted of peripheral blood. In DNA, the CDR3 is TGTGCCAGCAGCTTAGGAGGCGGAACACGGGGAAAACTGTTTTTT. This encodes CASSLGGGTRGKLFF.